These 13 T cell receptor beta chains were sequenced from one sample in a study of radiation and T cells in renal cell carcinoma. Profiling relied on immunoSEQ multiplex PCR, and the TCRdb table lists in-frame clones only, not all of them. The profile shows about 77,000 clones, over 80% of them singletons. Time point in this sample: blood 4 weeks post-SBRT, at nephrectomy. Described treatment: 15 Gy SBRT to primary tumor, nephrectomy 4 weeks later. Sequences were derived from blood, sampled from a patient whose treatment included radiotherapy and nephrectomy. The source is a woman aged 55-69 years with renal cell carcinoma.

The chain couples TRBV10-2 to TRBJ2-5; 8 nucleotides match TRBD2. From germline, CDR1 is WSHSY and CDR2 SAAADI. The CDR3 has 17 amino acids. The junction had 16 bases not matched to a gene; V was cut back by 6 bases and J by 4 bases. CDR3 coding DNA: TGCGCCAGCAGACCGCGGGGGGCCCGAGCGGGTGGAGAGACCCAGTACTTC. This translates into CASRPRGARAGGETQYF.

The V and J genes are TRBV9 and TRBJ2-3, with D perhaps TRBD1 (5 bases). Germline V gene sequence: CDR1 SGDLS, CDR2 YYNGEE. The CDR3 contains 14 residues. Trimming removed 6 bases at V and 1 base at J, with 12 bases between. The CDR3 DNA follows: TGTGCCAGCAACCCCGGACACGGCACAGATACGCAGTATTTT. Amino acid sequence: CASNPGHGTDTQYF.

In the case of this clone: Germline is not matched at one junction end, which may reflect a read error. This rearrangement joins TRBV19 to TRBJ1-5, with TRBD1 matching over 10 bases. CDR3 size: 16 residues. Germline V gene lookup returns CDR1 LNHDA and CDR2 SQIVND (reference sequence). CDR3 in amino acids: CASSIADRGSRQPQHF. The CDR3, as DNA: TGTGCCAGTAGCATAGCGGACAGGGGGTCCCGTCAGCCCCAGCATTTT.

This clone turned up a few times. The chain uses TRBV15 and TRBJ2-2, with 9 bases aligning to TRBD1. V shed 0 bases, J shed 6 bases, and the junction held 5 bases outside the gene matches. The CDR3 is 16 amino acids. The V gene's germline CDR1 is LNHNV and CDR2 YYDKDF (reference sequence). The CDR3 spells CATSRDARQGAGELFF. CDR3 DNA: TGTGCCACCAGCAGAGATGCGAGACAGGGGGCCGGGGAGCTGTTTTTT.

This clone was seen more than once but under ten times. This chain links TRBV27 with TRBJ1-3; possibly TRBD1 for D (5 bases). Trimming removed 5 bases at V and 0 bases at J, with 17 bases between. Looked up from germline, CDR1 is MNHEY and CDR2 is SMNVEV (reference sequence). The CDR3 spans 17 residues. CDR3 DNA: TGTGCCAGCAGTCCGGGCTTGTGGGGCGGCTCTGGAAACACCATATATTTT. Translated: CASSPGLWGGSGNTIYF.

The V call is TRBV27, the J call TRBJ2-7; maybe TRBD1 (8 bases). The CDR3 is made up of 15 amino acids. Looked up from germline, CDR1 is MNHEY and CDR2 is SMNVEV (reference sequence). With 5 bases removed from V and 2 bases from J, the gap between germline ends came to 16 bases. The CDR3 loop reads CASSRGDRHTYEQYF. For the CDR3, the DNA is TGTGCCAGCAGTCGGGGGGACAGGCATACCTACGAGCAGTACTTC.

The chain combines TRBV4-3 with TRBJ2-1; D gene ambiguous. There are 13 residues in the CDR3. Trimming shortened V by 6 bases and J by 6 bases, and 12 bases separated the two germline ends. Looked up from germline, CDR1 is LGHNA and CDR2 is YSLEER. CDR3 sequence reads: CASSLIWGNEQFF. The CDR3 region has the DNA TGCGCCAGCAGTCTGATCTGGGGCAATGAGCAGTTCTTC.

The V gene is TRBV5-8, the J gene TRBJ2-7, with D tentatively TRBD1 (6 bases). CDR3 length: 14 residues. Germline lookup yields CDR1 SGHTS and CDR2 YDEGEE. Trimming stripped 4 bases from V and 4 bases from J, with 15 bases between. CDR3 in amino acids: CASSLQGWYYEQYF. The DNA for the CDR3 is TGTGCCAGCAGCCTACAGGGTTGGTATTACGAGCAGTACTTC.

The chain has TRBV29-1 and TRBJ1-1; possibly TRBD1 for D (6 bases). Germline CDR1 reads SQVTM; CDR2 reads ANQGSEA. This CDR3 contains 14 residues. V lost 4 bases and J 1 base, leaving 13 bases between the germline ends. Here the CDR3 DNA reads TGCAGCGTTGCCAACAGGGACCAGAACACTGAAGCTTTCTTT. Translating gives CSVANRDQNTEAFF.

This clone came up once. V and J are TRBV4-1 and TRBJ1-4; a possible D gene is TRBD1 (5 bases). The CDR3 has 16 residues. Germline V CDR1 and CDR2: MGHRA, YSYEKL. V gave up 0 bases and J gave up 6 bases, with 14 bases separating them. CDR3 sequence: CASSQDWGGIDEKLFF. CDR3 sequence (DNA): TGCGCCAGCAGCCAAGATTGGGGGGGAATCGATGAAAAACTGTTTTTT.

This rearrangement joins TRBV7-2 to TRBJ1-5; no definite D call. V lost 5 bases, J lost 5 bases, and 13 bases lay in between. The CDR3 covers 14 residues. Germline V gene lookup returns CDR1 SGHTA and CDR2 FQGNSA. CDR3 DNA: TGTGCCAGCAGCCCCCAGCCCCCGTATCAGCCCCAGCATTTT. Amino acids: CASSPQPPYQPQHF.

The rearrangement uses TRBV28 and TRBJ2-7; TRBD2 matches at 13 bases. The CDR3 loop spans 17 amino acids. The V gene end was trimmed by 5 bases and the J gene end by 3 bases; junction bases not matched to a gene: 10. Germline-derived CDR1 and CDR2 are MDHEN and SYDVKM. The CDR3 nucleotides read TGTGCCAGCAGTATCGGACTAGCGGGAGCTTTTAGCTACGAGCAGTACTTC. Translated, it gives CASSIGLAGAFSYEQYF.

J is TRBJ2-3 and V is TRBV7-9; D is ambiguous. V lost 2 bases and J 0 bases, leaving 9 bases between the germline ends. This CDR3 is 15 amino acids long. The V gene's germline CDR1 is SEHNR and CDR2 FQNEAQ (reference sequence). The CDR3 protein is CASSLLLSSTDTQYF. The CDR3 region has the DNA TGTGCCAGCAGCTTACTACTTTCTAGCACAGATACGCAGTATTTT.